This TCR beta chain was sequenced for a study of blood T cell repertoires in COVID-19. Study-level information: Material from acute and convalescent COVID-19 was sourced from the United States, Italy and Spain. T cells, B-cell-depleted T cells, or PBMCs supplied cDNA or gDNA.

This CDR3 comprises 14 residues. Per the germline V gene, CDR1 is SGHRS and CDR2 is YFSETQ. The J segment lost 5 bases and the V segment lost 2 bases, leaving 4 bases of the junction unmatched. It was during active infection that Seattle patients were enrolled and then longitudinally followed. Original methodology: Reference gene primer amplification gave estimated nucleated cell counts. Generated by immunoSEQ multiplex PCR, the TCRdb table keeps only in-frame clones and is missing some. V and J calls and clone size are as listed in that table; D and trimming were resolved from the DNA. The sample shows about 200,000 clones, roughly 85% of them seen only once.

This sequence originates from a woman in her seventies with COVID-19, enrolled during active disease. The sequenced sample consisted of peripheral blood. This chain joins TRBV5-1 and TRBJ1-1, with 9 bases identical to TRBD1. This CDR3 reads CASSFGTGMTEAFF. The CDR3 coding sequence is TGCGCCAGCAGCTTTGGGACAGGGATGACTGAAGCTTTCTTT.